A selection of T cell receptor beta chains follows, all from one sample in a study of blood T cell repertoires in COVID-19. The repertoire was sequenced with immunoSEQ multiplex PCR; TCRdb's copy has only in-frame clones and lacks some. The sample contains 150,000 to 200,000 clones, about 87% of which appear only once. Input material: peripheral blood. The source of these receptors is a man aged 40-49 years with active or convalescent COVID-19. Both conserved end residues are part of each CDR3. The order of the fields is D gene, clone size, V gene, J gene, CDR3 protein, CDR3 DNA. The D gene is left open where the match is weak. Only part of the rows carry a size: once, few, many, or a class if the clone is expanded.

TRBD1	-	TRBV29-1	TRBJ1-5	CSVRQGGNQPQHF	TGCAGCGTTCGACAGGGAGGCAATCAGCCCCAGCATTTT
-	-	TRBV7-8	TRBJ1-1	CASSPGTMNTEAFF	TGTGCCAGCAGCCCGGGAACCATGAACACTGAAGCTTTCTTT
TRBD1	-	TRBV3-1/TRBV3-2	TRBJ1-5	CASSQTGAGQPQHF	TGTGCCAGCAGCCAAACAGGGGCAGGTCAGCCCCAGCATTTT
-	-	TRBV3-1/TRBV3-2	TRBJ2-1	CASSPVGGGQAGEQFF	TGTGCCAGCAGCCCGGTCGGCGGGGGCCAAGCCGGTGAGCAGTTCTTC
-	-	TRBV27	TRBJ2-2	CASSWASNTGELFF	TGTGCCAGCAGTTGGGCATCGAACACCGGGGAGCTGTTTTTT
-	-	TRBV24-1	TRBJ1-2	CATSDEVGGYTF	TGTGCCACCAGTGACGAGGTGGGTGGCTACACCTTC
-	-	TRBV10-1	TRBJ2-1	CASSEVEGGPYNEQFF	TGCGCCAGCAGTGAGGTCGAGGGGGGGCCCTACAATGAGCAGTTCTTC
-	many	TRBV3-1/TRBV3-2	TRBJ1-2	CASSPGQIYGYTF	TGTGCCAGCAGCCCCGGACAGATCTATGGCTACACCTTC
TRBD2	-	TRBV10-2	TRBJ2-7	CASSERGEGYEQYF	TGCGCCAGCAGTGAGCGGGGGGAGGGCTACGAGCAGTACTTC
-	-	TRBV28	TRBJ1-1	CASSLRGSSNTEAFF	TGTGCCAGCAGTTTAAGGGGCAGCTCAAACACTGAAGCTTTCTTT
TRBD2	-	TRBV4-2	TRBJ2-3	CASSQEKLAGGADTQYF	TGTGCCAGCAGCCAAGAGAAACTAGCGGGGGGGGCAGATACGCAGTATTTT
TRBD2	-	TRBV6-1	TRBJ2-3	CASSEGRRGLVPYNTQYF	TGTGCCAGCAGTGAAGGACGCCGGGGACTAGTACCCTACAATACGCAGTATTTT
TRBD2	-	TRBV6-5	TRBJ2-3	CASSSGLAADTQYF	TGTGCCAGCAGTTCGGGACTAGCGGCGGATACGCAGTATTTT
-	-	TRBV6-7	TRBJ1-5	CASSYPGTSYSNQPQHF	TGTGCCAGCAGTTATCCCGGGACAAGTTATAGCAATCAGCCCCAGCATTTT
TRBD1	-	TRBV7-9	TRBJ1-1	CASSLPDRDKTEAFF	TGTGCCAGCAGCTTGCCGGACAGGGACAAAACTGAAGCTTTCTTT
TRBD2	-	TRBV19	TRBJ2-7	CASSIGGGSYEQYF	TGTGCCAGTAGTATAGGCGGGGGGTCCTACGAGCAGTACTTC
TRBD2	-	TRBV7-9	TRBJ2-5	CASSLALAGGRETQYF	TGTGCCAGCAGCTTAGCGCTAGCGGGGGGCCGGGAGACCCAGTACTTC
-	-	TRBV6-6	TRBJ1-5	CASSYGRAINQPQHF	TGTGCCAGCAGTTACGGCAGGGCGATCAATCAGCCCCAGCATTTT
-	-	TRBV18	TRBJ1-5	CASSPQGLGQPQHF	TGTGCCAGCTCACCACAGGGGTTAGGTCAGCCCCAGCATTTT
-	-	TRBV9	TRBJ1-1	CASSGRGTEAFF	TGTGCCAGCAGCGGCAGGGGCACTGAAGCTTTCTTT
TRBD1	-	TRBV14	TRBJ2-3	CASSPDRVRTDTQYF	TGTGCCAGCAGCCCGGACAGGGTTAGGACAGATACGCAGTATTTT
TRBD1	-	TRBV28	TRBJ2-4	CASSLPAGQGLGIQYF	TGTGCCAGCAGTCTCCCGGCGGGACAGGGATTGGGCATTCAGTACTTC
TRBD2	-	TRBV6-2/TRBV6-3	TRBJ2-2	CASSDGTSGVGELFF	TGTGCCAGCAGTGACGGGACTAGCGGTGTCGGGGAGCTGTTTTTT
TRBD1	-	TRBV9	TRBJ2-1	CASSVAPRGPNEQFF	TGTGCCAGCAGCGTAGCTCCCAGGGGGCCTAATGAGCAGTTCTTC
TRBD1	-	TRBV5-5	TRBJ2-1	CASSNGQDPYNEQFF	TGTGCCAGCAGCAACGGACAGGATCCCTACAATGAGCAGTTCTTC
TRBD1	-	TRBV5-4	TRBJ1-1	CASSSKVPGQGANTEAFF	TGTGCCAGCAGCTCGAAAGTCCCGGGACAGGGGGCGAACACTGAAGCTTTCTTT
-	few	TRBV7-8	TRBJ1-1	CASSFGATNTEAFF	TGTGCCAGCAGCTTTGGGGCCACGAACACTGAAGCTTTCTTT
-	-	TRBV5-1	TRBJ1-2	CASSSTGPPGNGYTF	TGCGCCAGCAGCTCAACCGGGCCGCCGGGAAACGGCTACACCTTC
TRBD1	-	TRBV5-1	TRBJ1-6	CASSLELRGGDSNSPLHF	TGCGCCAGCAGCTTGGAGCTTCGCGGCGGGGACAGCAATTCACCCCTCCACTTT
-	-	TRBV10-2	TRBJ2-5	CASSAPGGLGGQETQYF	TGCGCCAGCAGCGCCCCTGGGGGACTGGGGGGCCAAGAGACCCAGTACTTC
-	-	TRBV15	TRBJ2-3	CATSNPDTIYTDTQYF	TGTGCCACCAGCAACCCGGACACAATATACACAGATACGCAGTATTTT
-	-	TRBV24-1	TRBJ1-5	CATSGEGWGQPQHF	TGTGCCACCAGTGGAGAGGGATGGGGTCAGCCCCAGCATTTT
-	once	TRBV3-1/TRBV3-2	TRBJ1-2	CASSLTVGNGYTF	TGTGCCAGCAGCCTGACGGTCGGGAATGGCTACACCTTC
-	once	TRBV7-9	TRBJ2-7	CASSPSRALPQNEQYF	TGTGCCAGCAGCCCTTCCCGAGCGCTGCCCCAAAACGAGCAGTACTTC
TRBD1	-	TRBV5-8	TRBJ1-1	CASSRDRGINTEAFF	TGTGCCAGCAGCCGCGACAGGGGAATTAACACTGAAGCTTTCTTT
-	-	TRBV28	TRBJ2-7	CASSQGSYEQYF	TGTGCCAGCTCTCAGGGGTCCTACGAGCAGTACTTC
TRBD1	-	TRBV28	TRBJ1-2	CASTLGGQGYYGYTF	TGTGCCAGCACCTTAGGGGGACAGGGGTATTATGGCTACACCTTC
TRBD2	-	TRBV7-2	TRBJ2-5	CASTATSGGAGKTQYF	TGTGCCAGCACCGCGACTAGCGGGGGGGCAGGAAAGACCCAGTACTTC
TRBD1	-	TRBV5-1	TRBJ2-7	CASNSPGTGNEQYF	TGCGCCAGCAACTCCCCCGGGACAGGGAACGAGCAGTACTTC
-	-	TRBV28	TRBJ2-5	CASSPTRGGPRETQYF	TGTGCCAGCAGCCCCACGAGAGGCGGCCCTCGAGAGACCCAGTACTTC
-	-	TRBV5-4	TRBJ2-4	CASSEDLADIQYF	TGTGCCAGCAGCGAGGATTTAGCGGACATTCAGTACTTC
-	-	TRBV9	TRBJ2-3	CASSRDTYTDTQYF	TGTGCCAGCAGCAGGGACACCTACACAGATACGCAGTATTTT
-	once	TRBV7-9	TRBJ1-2	CASSGDSPSNYGYTF	TGTGCCAGCAGCGGCGACAGTCCATCCAACTATGGCTACACCTTC
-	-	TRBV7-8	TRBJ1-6	CASSLDGGGNSPLHF	TGTGCCAGCAGCTTAGATGGGGGGGGTAATTCACCCCTCCACTTT
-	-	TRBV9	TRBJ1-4	CASSVGGREGEKLFF	TGTGCCAGCAGCGTAGGGGGCAGGGAAGGTGAAAAACTGTTTTTT
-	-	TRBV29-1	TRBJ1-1	CSVEGREEDTEAFF	TGCAGCGTTGAAGGTCGGGAAGAGGACACTGAAGCTTTCTTT
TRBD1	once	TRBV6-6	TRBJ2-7	CASSSDRQGNYEQYF	TGTGCCAGCAGCTCCGATCGACAGGGGAACTACGAGCAGTACTTC
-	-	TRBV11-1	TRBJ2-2	CASSFLGASNTGELFF	TGTGCCAGCAGCTTTCTAGGGGCGTCGAACACCGGGGAGCTGTTTTTT
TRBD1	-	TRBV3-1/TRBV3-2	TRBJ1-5	CASSQGDRGGPQHF	TGTGCCAGCAGCCAAGGTGACAGGGGTGGGCCCCAGCATTTT
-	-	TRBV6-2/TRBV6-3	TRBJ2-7	CASSLPDRPYEQYF	TGTGCCAGCAGCCTGCCCGACAGGCCCTACGAGCAGTACTTC
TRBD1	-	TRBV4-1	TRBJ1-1	CASSRTDREGTEAFF	TGCGCCAGCAGCAGAACGGACAGGGAGGGCACTGAAGCTTTCTTT
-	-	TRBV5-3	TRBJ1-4	CARSLRTEATNEKLFF	TGTGCCAGAAGCTTACGGACAGAAGCAACTAATGAAAAACTGTTTTTT
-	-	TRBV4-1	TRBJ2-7	CASSPNPGVSYEQYF	TGCGCCAGCAGCCCCAACCCAGGGGTTTCCTACGAGCAGTACTTC
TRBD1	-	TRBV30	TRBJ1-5	CAWSVRDRDQPQHF	TGTGCCTGGAGCGTAAGGGACAGGGACCAGCCCCAGCATTTT
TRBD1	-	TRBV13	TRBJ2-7	CASSLAGTGPDEQYF	TGTGCCAGCAGCTTAGCCGGGACAGGGCCGGACGAGCAGTACTTC
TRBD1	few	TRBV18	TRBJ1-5	CASSSLTGTGEYSNQPQHF	TGTGCCAGCTCATCGCTAACCGGGACAGGTGAATATAGCAATCAGCCCCAGCATTTT
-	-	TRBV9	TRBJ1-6	CASSVASLSSYNSPLHF	TGTGCCAGCAGCGTAGCTTCCCTTAGCTCCTATAATTCACCCCTCCACTTT
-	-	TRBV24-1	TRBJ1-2	CATSDYQFGYTF	TGTGCCACCAGTGATTACCAGTTTGGCTACACCTTC
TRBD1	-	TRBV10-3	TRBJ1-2	CAISGSTGAGGYTF	TGTGCCATCAGTGGGTCGACAGGGGCAGGTGGCTACACCTTC